Shown below are 20 T cell receptor beta chains from a single sample sequenced in a study of blood T cell repertoires in COVID-19. Assay used: immunoSEQ multiplex PCR; TCRdb lists only in-frame clones, some missing. The sample records hundreds of thousands of clones, around 87% being singletons. The sample taken for sequencing was peripheral blood. These TCRs come from a woman aged 50 to 65 with COVID-19, enrolled during active disease.

DNA of the CDR3: TGTGCCAGCAGCTTAGGGCCAGGGGAGTCCTACGAGCAGTACTTC. Translating it yields CASSLGPGESYEQYF. The V call is TRBV7-2, the J call TRBJ2-7; D is possibly TRBD1 (6 bases). Germline values: CDR1 SGHTA, CDR2 FQGNSA. V lost 1 base, J lost 1 base, and 11 bases lay in between. There are 15 residues in the CDR3. The full variable domain, rest sourced from reference TRBV7-2 and TRBJ2-7, is GAGVSQSPSNKVTEKGKDVELRCDPISGHTALYWYRQSLGQGLEFLIYFQGNSAPDKSGLPSDRFSAERTGGSVSTLTIQRTQQEDSAVYLCASSLGPGESYEQYFGPGTRLTVT.

The chain has TRBV4-1 and TRBJ1-2; no clear D gene. The V gene's germline CDR1 is MGHRA and CDR2 YSYEKL. V lost 1 base and J 8 bases, leaving 17 bases between the germline ends. CDR3 length: 15 residues. Written as DNA, the CDR3 is TGCGCCAGCAGCCAAGGGGCGCAGGCCCTATCCGGCTACACCTTC. It codes for CASSQGAQALSGYTF.

The chain carries TRBV2 and TRBJ2-3; weak D call: TRBD1 (7 bases). V was pared by 6 bases and J by 2 bases, with 18 bases between. The CDR3 totals 16 residues. In germline, CDR1 is SNHLY, CDR2 FYNNEI. The CDR3 region is CASSSLAGQTTDTQYF. CDR3 bases: TGTGCCAGCAGCTCATTGGCGGGACAGACCACAGATACGCAGTATTTT.

The J gene is TRBJ1-1, the V gene TRBV7-9; D gene unclear. The CDR3 contains 13 residues. Germline V CDR1 and CDR2: SEHNR, FQNEAQ (reference sequence). V lost 5 bases and J 7 bases, leaving 14 bases between the germline ends. The DNA of the CDR3 is TGTGCCAGCAGCCACGACGGAGCGGGTGAAGCTTTCTTT. Residues: CASSHDGAGEAFF.

The chain links TRBV7-9 to TRBJ1-2, with D uncertain. Trimming took 0 bases from V and 5 from J, leaving 10 bases between them. The CDR3 has 14 residues. Germline-derived CDR1 and CDR2 are SEHNR and FQNEAQ (reference sequence). CDR3: CASSLAYPLYGYTF. CDR3 coding DNA: TGTGCCAGCAGCTTAGCGTATCCTCTATATGGCTACACCTTC.

The V and J genes are TRBV2 and TRBJ1-5; D is ambiguous. Germline loops: CDR1 SNHLY, CDR2 FYNNEI. The CDR3 has 14 residues. V was clipped by 6 bases and J by 1 base, with 10 bases between them. The CDR3: CASRARESNQPQHF. The CDR3 DNA sequence: TGTGCCAGCAGGGCCCGGGAAAGCAATCAGCCCCAGCATTTT.

The chain employs TRBV19 and TRBJ2-1; 9 nucleotides line up with TRBD1. Germline V gives CDR1 LNHDA, CDR2 SQIVND (reference sequence). Trimming cost V 4 bases and J 5 bases; bases outside gene matches: 9. This CDR3 has 16 residues. The CDR3: CASSTRYRGPDNEQFF. CDR3 nucleotide sequence: TGTGCCAGTAGTACCCGATACAGGGGGCCGGACAATGAGCAGTTCTTC.

This chain links TRBV9 with TRBJ2-2, with D possibly matching TRBD1 (6 bases). This CDR3 has 15 residues. The germline V gene has CDR1 SGDLS and CDR2 YYNGEE. V lost 0 bases to trimming and J lost 5 bases, with 11 bases between them. DNA for the CDR3: TGTGCCAGCAGCGTAGGGCTTAGGGGGACCGGGGAGCTGTTTTTT. Translating gives CASSVGLRGTGELFF. Complete variable domain (other parts from reference TRBV9 and TRBJ2-2): DSGVTQTPKHLITATGQRVTLRCSPRSGDLSVYWYQQSLDQGLQFLIQYYNGEERAKGNILERFSAQQFPDLHSELNLSSLELGDSALYFCASSVGLRGTGELFFGEGSRLTVL.

This chain uses TRBV7-8 with TRBJ2-7; 9 nucleotides agree with TRBD2. The CDR3 spans 15 residues. With 2 bases clipped from V and 7 bases from J, the junction kept 9 bases outside the gene matches. Looked up from germline, CDR1 is SGHVS and CDR2 is FQNEAQ. The CDR3 loop is CASSLHRASGDEQYF. CDR3 sequence (DNA): TGTGCCAGCAGCTTACACCGGGCTAGCGGGGATGAGCAGTACTTC.

The chain employs TRBV9 and TRBJ2-3, with TRBD2 identical over 8 bases. V shed 4 bases, J shed 2 bases, and the junction held 12 bases outside the gene matches. The CDR3 totals 17 residues. Germline CDR1 and CDR2: SGDLS and YYNGEE. CDR3 loop: CASSPPGGERYTDTQYF. The CDR3 DNA reads as TGTGCCAGCAGCCCGCCGGGGGGGGAACGTTACACAGATACGCAGTATTTT.

This chain links TRBV15 with TRBJ1-1; the D gene is possibly TRBD1 (6 bases). Germline lookup yields CDR1 LNHNV and CDR2 YYDKDF (reference sequence). This CDR3 is built from 16 residues. Trimming took 2 bases from V and 0 from J, leaving 13 bases between them. CDR3 sequence reads: CATSRWSPGVNTEAFF. The CDR3 nucleotides are TGTGCCACCAGCAGATGGTCTCCAGGGGTGAACACTGAAGCTTTCTTT.

DNA of the CDR3: TGTGCCAGCAAGATCACAGGGGGGAACACTGAAGCTTTCTTT. Translated: CASKITGGNTEAFF. The genes are TRBV6-5 and TRBJ1-1; TRBD1 agrees at 8 bases. The CDR3 contains 14 residues. Germline V gene sequence: CDR1 MNHEY, CDR2 SVGAGI. V was pared by 7 bases and J by 1 base, with 5 bases of the junction left unmatched.

The chain recombines TRBV15 with TRBJ2-3; D is uncertain. V lost 0 bases and J 0 bases, leaving 7 bases between the germline ends. Per germline, CDR1 LNHNV and CDR2 YYDKDF (reference sequence). The length of the CDR3 is 15 residues. The CDR3 loop reads CATSRDRPSTDTQYF. The CDR3 DNA is TGTGCCACCAGCAGAGACCGTCCTAGCACAGATACGCAGTATTTT.

The chain employs TRBV7-6 and TRBJ2-1; 7 bases agree with TRBD1. The V segment lost 5 bases and the J segment 4 bases; nucleotides outside the gene matches: 11. The CDR3 runs to 16 residues. Germline assignment: CDR1 SGHVS and CDR2 FNYEAQ. The CDR3 here is CASSPSGRTGYNEQFF. The CDR3 DNA reads as TGTGCCAGCAGCCCCAGCGGTCGGACAGGATACAATGAGCAGTTCTTC.

V and J are TRBV5-1 and TRBJ2-3, with D uncertain. This CDR3 has 19 amino acids. V shed 0 bases and J shed 0 bases, with 20 bases lying between them. The germline CDR1 and CDR2 sequences are SGHRS and YFSETQ. The CDR3, as DNA: TGCGCCAGCAGCTTGGCCGCATTCTCCGTCGGTCGAAGCACAGATACGCAGTATTTT. Translated: CASSLAAFSVGRSTDTQYF.

This clone has more than one count but fewer than ten. This chain links TRBV12-3 or TRBV12-4 with TRBJ2-7, with a possible D match to TRBD1 (5 bases). Deletions cut 4 bases from V and 7 bases from J, with 11 bases between. This CDR3 comprises 12 residues. DNA of the CDR3: TGTGCCAGCAGTTCCCAGGGTTGGGAGCAGTACTTC. Protein product: CASSSQGWEQYF.

The chain recombines TRBV9 with TRBJ2-2, with D hard to call. In germline, CDR1 is SGDLS, CDR2 YYNGEE. CDR3 length equals 16 residues. Trimming pared 4 bases from V and 0 bases from J, leaving 13 bases between. CDR3 nucleotide sequence: TGTGCCAGCAGCCCAGGCGTCATCTCGAACACCGGGGAGCTGTTTTTT. It translates to CASSPGVISNTGELFF.

This clone was detected only once. The chain employs TRBV11-3 and TRBJ2-3; D gene uncertain. V gave up 5 bases and J gave up 6 bases, with 12 bases separating them. In germline, CDR1 is SGHNT, CDR2 YENEEA. The CDR3 runs 13 residues. The chain's CDR3 is CASSPVLLDTQYF. CDR3 sequence (DNA): TGTGCCAGCAGCCCCGTATTACTGGATACGCAGTATTTT.

The chain is built from TRBV24-1 and TRBJ2-1; TRBD1 aligns across 11 bases. Looked up from germline, CDR1 is KGHDR and CDR2 is SFDVKD. Trimming removed 4 bases from V and 6 bases from J; junction bases left unmatched: 4. CDR3 length: 15 amino acids. The CDR3 region has the DNA TGTGCCACCAGTGAATCCGGGACAGGGGGCAATGAGCAGTTCTTC. As protein: CATSESGTGGNEQFF.

The chain has TRBV27 and TRBJ1-2; 7 bases fit TRBD1. V was clipped by 4 bases and J by 4 bases; unmatched bases: 6. The V gene's germline CDR1 is MNHEY and CDR2 SMNVEV (reference sequence). The CDR3 length is 14 residues. The CDR3, as DNA: TGTGCCAGCAGTTGTGACAGGGTCATCTATGGCTACACCTTC. It encodes CASSCDRVIYGYTF.